These 14 T cell receptor beta chains were all obtained from the same sample, sequenced in a study of blood T cell repertoires in COVID-19. Profiling relied on immunoSEQ multiplex PCR, and the TCRdb table lists in-frame clones only, not all of them. The data hold 220,000 or so clones, with just over 85% observed a single time. The specimen was PBMCs or T cells enriched from blood (not recorded which). The source of these receptors is a woman in her 50s with acute COVID-19.

At least ten counts were recorded for this clone. The V gene is TRBV15, the J gene TRBJ2-7; weak D call: TRBD2 (5 bases). V gave up 0 bases and J gave up 2 bases, with 20 bases separating them. Germline lookup yields CDR1 LNHNV and CDR2 YYDKDF (reference sequence). The CDR3 is made up of 18 amino acids. The CDR3 reads CATSRDLGIGNGAYEQYF. The CDR3 nucleotides are TGTGCCACCAGCAGAGATCTCGGGATCGGGAATGGGGCCTACGAGCAGTACTTC. The whole variable domain, remainder taken from reference TRBV15 and TRBJ2-7, is DAMVIQNPRYQVTQFGKPVTLSCSQTLNHNVMYWYQQKSSQAPKLLFHYYDKDFNNEADTPDNFQSRRPNTSFCFLDIRSPGLGDTAMYLCATSRDLGIGNGAYEQYFGPGTRLTVT.

This clone showed up just once. This sequence joins TRBV4-1 and TRBJ2-5, with TRBD1 identical over 9 bases. Germline assignment: CDR1 MGHRA and CDR2 YSYEKL. V was pared by 2 bases and J by 5 bases, with 12 bases of the junction left unmatched. The length of the CDR3 is 17 residues. CDR3 residues: CASSQHIRDRVGETQYF. The CDR3 region has the DNA TGCGCCAGCAGCCAACATATCCGGGACAGGGTGGGCGAGACCCAGTACTTC.

This chain uses TRBV2 with TRBJ2-3; the match to TRBD1 covers 7 bases. Germline trimming cut 4 bases from V and 1 base from J; bases unmatched to any gene: 2. In germline, CDR1 is SNHLY, CDR2 FYNNEI. The CDR3 totals 14 residues. The CDR3 DNA reads as TGTGCCAGCAGTGGACAGGGTCGCACAGATACGCAGTATTTT. Protein: CASSGQGRTDTQYF.

This sequence joins TRBV7-9 and TRBJ2-2, with 7 bases that match TRBD2. Germline V gene sequence: CDR1 SEHNR, CDR2 FQNEAQ (reference sequence). V shed 6 bases and J 5 bases; nucleotides not matched to a gene: 18. The CDR3 is 18 amino acids. This chain's CDR3 is CASRPTGGNRLETGELFF. The CDR3 bases are TGTGCCAGCAGGCCCACCGGGGGGAATAGGCTGGAGACCGGGGAGCTGTTTTTT.

V usage is TRBV18 and J usage is TRBJ2-7; possible D gene TRBD1, 8 bases. The germline V and J ends were trimmed by 3 bases and 3 bases, with 18 bases remaining between them. Per the germline V gene, CDR1 is KGHSH and CDR2 is LQKENI. The CDR3 is 16 amino acids. This CDR3 reads CASSPRQQGGNYEQYF. CDR3 DNA: TGTGCCAGCTCACCGAGGCAACAGGGGGGGAACTACGAGCAGTACTTC.

The rearrangement uses TRBV28 and TRBJ2-1, with TRBD1 identical over 12 bases. Trimming at V came to 2 bases and at J to 9 bases, leaving 5 bases not matched to a gene. This CDR3 spans 15 amino acids. Germline CDR1 MDHEN, CDR2 SYDVKM. The CDR3 DNA reads as TGTGCCAGCAGTTTAAGGGACAGGGGGCTTGGTGAGCAGTTCTTC. Translated, it gives CASSLRDRGLGEQFF.

CDR3 DNA: TGTGCCAGCAGCCCCTCCCCGATCTTAGACAGGGGGGCTAACTATGGCTACACCTTC. It yields the protein CASSPSPILDRGANYGYTF. V gene TRBV13 combines with J gene TRBJ1-2; 9 nucleotides match TRBD1. Germline values: CDR1 PRHDT, CDR2 FYEKMQ (reference sequence). The V and J ends lost 5 bases and 0 bases, in that order; junction bases with no gene match: 16. The length of the CDR3 is 19 residues.

V is TRBV11-3 and J is TRBJ1-1; possible D gene TRBD1, 6 bases. CDR3 length: 13 residues. CDR1 SGHNT and CDR2 YENEEA come from the germline V gene. Trimming took off 3 bases at V and 8 bases at J, with 13 bases between the two ends. The CDR3 DNA sequence: TGTGCCAGCAGCTTGGATGGGGGGGCCGAAGCTTTCTTT. Its translation: CASSLDGGAEAFF. Full variable domain (missing parts from reference TRBV11-3 and TRBJ1-1): EAGVVQSPRYKIIEKKQPVAFWCNPISGHNTLYWYLQNLGQGPELLIRYENEEAVDDSQLPKDRFSAERLKGVDSTLKIQPAELGDSAVYLCASSLDGGAEAFFGQGTRLTVV.

The chain employs TRBV7-3 and TRBJ2-1, with 11 bases aligning to TRBD2. The J segment lost 4 bases and the V segment lost 5 bases, leaving 7 bases of the junction unmatched. The germline V gene encodes CDR1 SGHTA and CDR2 FQGTGA. This CDR3 has 16 residues. The CDR3 is CASSPHLAGGYNEQFF. As DNA, the CDR3 is TGTGCCAGCAGCCCTCATCTAGCGGGGGGATACAATGAGCAGTTCTTC.

The chain links TRBV6-2 or TRBV6-3 to TRBJ2-7; 10 nucleotides align to TRBD2. The trim removed 4 bases at V and 2 bases at J, leaving 8 bases unmatched. The CDR3 consists of 16 residues. Germline loops: CDR1 MNHEY, CDR2 SVGEGT. CDR3: CASSSYGLAAPYEQYF. The DNA of the CDR3 is TGTGCCAGCAGTTCATACGGACTAGCGGCCCCCTACGAGCAGTACTTC.

The J gene is TRBJ2-3, the V gene TRBV19, with 9 bases matching TRBD2. The junction had 12 bases not matched to a gene; V was cut back by 3 bases and J by 5 bases. This CDR3 has 17 residues. Per the germline V gene, CDR1 is LNHDA and CDR2 is SQIVND (reference sequence). The CDR3 DNA is TGTGCCAGTAGTATCAGACTAGCGGACACAGCGGGAGATACGCAGTATTTT. This codes for CASSIRLADTAGDTQYF.

The rearrangement joins TRBV9 to TRBJ2-5, with 7 bases fitting TRBD1. Trimming removed 0 bases from V and 13 bases from J; junction bases left unmatched: 9. The CDR3 sequence is 13 residues long. Germline CDR1 is SGDLS and CDR2 is YYNGEE. The CDR3 reads CASSVALEGTAYF. The CDR3 DNA reads as TGTGCCAGCAGCGTAGCGTTAGAAGGGACAGCGTACTTC.

The chain is built from TRBV7-3 and TRBJ2-5; D is uncertain. This CDR3 region has 13 residues. Per germline, CDR1 SGHTA and CDR2 FQGTGA. Trimming took 1 base from V and 9 from J, leaving 12 bases between them. The CDR3 coding sequence is TGTGCCAGCAGCTTAAAGTACTCTTCGCCCCAGTACTTC. This sequence encodes CASSLKYSSPQYF.

This clone was counted between two and nine times. The V gene is TRBV30, the J gene TRBJ2-7, with 8 bases aligning to TRBD2. CDR1 is GTSNPN, CDR2 SVGIG, per germline (reference sequence). The CDR3 extends over 11 amino acids. DNA of the CDR3: TGTGGGGCGGGGGGTAACTACGAGCAGTACTTC. Its protein product is CGAGGNYEQYF.